The clone carrying this TCR beta chain occurred a few times. The germline V gene encodes CDR1 SEHNR and CDR2 FQNEAQ (reference sequence). V gave up 5 bases and J gave up 7 bases; unmatched junction bases: 11. The CDR3 has 15 amino acids. The record originates from a study of blood T cell repertoires in COVID-19. Overall study: Spain, Italy and the United States supplied samples that represented acute and convalescent COVID-19. T cells, B-cell-depleted T cells, or PBMCs supplied cDNA or gDNA.

Per the original methods: From reference gene primer amplification, estimates of nucleated cell counts were derived. TCRdb keeps only in-frame clones here, not all; method: immunoSEQ multiplex PCR. The DNA was the basis for D and trimming; V, J and clone size are from that table. Of roughly 200,000 clones listed, around 84% are singletons. The J gene is TRBJ2-3, the V gene TRBV7-9; 8 nucleotides agree with TRBD2. The clonotype was recovered from an elderly man with acute or convalescent COVID-19. Sequenced sample: peripheral blood. CDR3 nucleotide sequence: TGTGCCAGCAGCCGGGCGGGAGGAGGTATACATACGCAGTATTTT. Translated: CASSRAGGGIHTQYF.